This T cell receptor beta chain was profiled in a study of identical twins. General study results and limits: Model-predicted out-of-frame TCR alpha sharing fell below observed values in monozygotic twins.

As regards this clonotype: Its antigen is not known.

The length of the CDR3 is 16 residues. From germline, CDR1 is SGHAT and CDR2 FQNNGV. Trimming pared 3 bases from V and 0 bases from J, leaving 15 bases between. TCRdb recomputed calls from the 5' RACE reads with MiXCR, one row per CDR3 protein. The table shows 250,000 or so distinct CDR3 sequences, with approximately 8.3% occurring only once. These data were also reused for a study on yellow fever vaccine responses in identical twins.

This chain connects TRBV11-2 to TRBJ2-7, with D possibly matching TRBD2 (6 bases). The TCR was taken from a woman aged 18-30 years in good health. The material sequenced was CD8+ T cells sorted from blood. CDR3 in amino acids: CASSFSRDSLSYEQYF. The DNA for the CDR3 is TGTGCCAGCAGCTTTTCCCGGGACTCTCTCTCCTACGAGCAGTACTTC.